Listed below are T cell receptor beta chains from one sample, sequenced in a study of post-analysis software for immune sequencing data. MiXCR, run by TCRdb on the PCR reads, gives a single entry per CDR3 protein. The sample includes about 760,000 distinct CDR3 sequences, approximately 30% of them seen just once. The sample was blood. The receptors originated from a girl between 10 and 17 years old with multiple sclerosis. The CDR3 runs from the conserved cysteine through the conserved F or W. Fields, in order: J gene, D gene, V gene, clone size, CDR3 DNA, CDR3 protein. A D gene is named only where the DNA matches it firmly. Expanded clones are given a class, and other clones once, few, many or no size at all.

j_gene: TRBJ2-3; d_gene: TRBD1; v_gene: TRBV7-2; abundance: -; CDR3nt: TGTGCCAGCAGCTCCCAGGGGGCCTACACAGATACGCAGTATTTT; CDR3aa: CASSSQGAYTDTQYF
j_gene: TRBJ1-2; d_gene: -; v_gene: TRBV6-2/TRBV6-3; abundance: -; CDR3nt: TGTGCCAGCAGTTACTCGACGACTAACTATGGCTACACCTTC; CDR3aa: CASSYSTTNYGYTF
j_gene: TRBJ1-2; d_gene: -; v_gene: TRBV12-3/TRBV12-4; abundance: once; CDR3nt: TGTGCCAGCACCCCGACTACTAACTATGGCTACACCTTC; CDR3aa: CASTPTTNYGYTF
j_gene: TRBJ2-7; d_gene: -; v_gene: TRBV10-3; abundance: -; CDR3nt: TGTGCCATCAGTGAGTCGGTAGGGGCCCACGAGCAGTACTTC; CDR3aa: CAISESVGAHEQYF
j_gene: TRBJ1-5; d_gene: TRBD1; v_gene: TRBV7-2; abundance: few; CDR3nt: TGTGCCAGCAGCGGCCGGACAGGGGCTCATCAGCCCCAGCATTTT; CDR3aa: CASSGRTGAHQPQHF
j_gene: TRBJ2-1; d_gene: -; v_gene: TRBV16; abundance: once; CDR3nt: TGTGCCAGCAGCCAATCGCTGGCTAGTCAGTACAATGAGCAGTTCTTC; CDR3aa: CASSQSLASQYNEQFF
j_gene: TRBJ2-7; d_gene: TRBD1; v_gene: TRBV10-3; abundance: once; CDR3nt: TGTGCCATACGGACAGGTGACCTTGACGAGCAGTACTTC; CDR3aa: CAIRTGDLDEQYF
j_gene: TRBJ2-3; d_gene: TRBD2; v_gene: TRBV20-1; abundance: -; CDR3nt: TGCAGTGCTCCCTCGGAAGGAGCGGGGGGGTTCACAGATACGCAGTATTTT; CDR3aa: CSAPSEGAGGFTDTQYF
j_gene: TRBJ2-4; d_gene: -; v_gene: TRBV20-1; abundance: -; CDR3nt: TGCAGTGCTAGTTTAAGCGGGCCCGGGAACATTCAGTACTTC; CDR3aa: CSASLSGPGNIQYF
j_gene: TRBJ2-7; d_gene: TRBD2; v_gene: TRBV6-6; abundance: few; CDR3nt: TGTGCCAGCGGATTAGCGGGAGTCTACGAGCAGTACTTC; CDR3aa: CASGLAGVYEQYF
j_gene: TRBJ2-3; d_gene: -; v_gene: TRBV18; abundance: -; CDR3nt: TGTGCCAGCTCACCAGCGACGGGGTATAGCACAGATACGCAGTATTTT; CDR3aa: CASSPATGYSTDTQYF
j_gene: TRBJ2-1; d_gene: -; v_gene: TRBV18; abundance: few; CDR3nt: TGTGCCAGCTCACCACCCCCCAGGGCTGTTGGTGAGCAGTTCTTC; CDR3aa: CASSPPPRAVGEQFF
j_gene: TRBJ2-3; d_gene: -; v_gene: TRBV18; abundance: -; CDR3nt: TGTGCCAGCTCACCCCGACAGAATAGCACAGATACGCAGTATTTT; CDR3aa: CASSPRQNSTDTQYF
j_gene: TRBJ2-3; d_gene: -; v_gene: TRBV19; abundance: -; CDR3nt: TGTGCCAGTAGTACAGGATTTTCTAGCACAGATACGCAGTATTTT; CDR3aa: CASSTGFSSTDTQYF
j_gene: TRBJ2-3; d_gene: TRBD2; v_gene: TRBV20-1; abundance: -; CDR3nt: TGCAGTGCTAGAGGGGGGTCTAGCGGGAGCAGAACAGATACGCAGTATTTT; CDR3aa: CSARGGSSGSRTDTQYF
j_gene: TRBJ2-3; d_gene: -; v_gene: TRBV3-1; abundance: few; CDR3nt: TGTGCCAGCAATGGCGGGACTAGCACAGATACGCAGTATTTT; CDR3aa: CASNGGTSTDTQYF
j_gene: TRBJ2-1; d_gene: -; v_gene: TRBV2; abundance: -; CDR3nt: TGTGCCAGCAACCCCAGAAGCTCCTACAATGAGCAGTTCTTC; CDR3aa: CASNPRSSYNEQFF
j_gene: TRBJ2-7; d_gene: TRBD1; v_gene: TRBV6-2/TRBV6-3; abundance: -; CDR3nt: TGTGCCAGCAGTTCCCGGGACAGGGCCAGCTACAATGAGCAGTACTTC; CDR3aa: CASSSRDRASYNEQYF
j_gene: TRBJ2-7; d_gene: TRBD2; v_gene: TRBV4-3; abundance: many; CDR3nt: TGCGCCAGCAGCCAAGGGGCGGGAGGTCCCTACGAGCAGTACTTC; CDR3aa: CASSQGAGGPYEQYF
j_gene: TRBJ2-5; d_gene: -; v_gene: TRBV3-1; abundance: -; CDR3nt: TGTGCCAGCAGCCTGGGGGGTCTTAGGGTGGGAGAGACCCAGTACTTC; CDR3aa: CASSLGGLRVGETQYF
j_gene: TRBJ2-1; d_gene: -; v_gene: TRBV6-6; abundance: -; CDR3nt: TGTGCCAGCAGTTATAGCACAGTGGTTCGGGATGAGCAGTTCTTC; CDR3aa: CASSYSTVVRDEQFF
j_gene: TRBJ2-1; d_gene: -; v_gene: TRBV27; abundance: few; CDR3nt: TGTGCCAGCAGCCTGTGGGGAGCTTCCTACAATGAGCAGTTCTTC; CDR3aa: CASSLWGASYNEQFF
j_gene: TRBJ1-1; d_gene: -; v_gene: TRBV12-3/TRBV12-4; abundance: -; CDR3nt: TGTGCCAGCAGCCGACCGGGTCGTAACACTGAAGCTTTCTTT; CDR3aa: CASSRPGRNTEAFF
j_gene: TRBJ1-2; d_gene: -; v_gene: TRBV7-2; abundance: few; CDR3nt: TGTGCCAGCAGCTTAGGGTTCAGGGATTATGGCTACACCTTC; CDR3aa: CASSLGFRDYGYTF
j_gene: TRBJ2-3; d_gene: -; v_gene: TRBV20-1; abundance: -; CDR3nt: TGCAGTGCTAGGCCCCCCGGCACAGATACGCAGTATTTT; CDR3aa: CSARPPGTDTQYF
j_gene: TRBJ1-2; d_gene: -; v_gene: TRBV29-1; abundance: few; CDR3nt: TGCAGCGTCAAAACATCCGATTCGCGGGGCTACACCTTC; CDR3aa: CSVKTSDSRGYTF
j_gene: TRBJ2-3; d_gene: -; v_gene: TRBV29-1; abundance: many; CDR3nt: TGCAGCGCCGTTAGATGGACAGGGAGGGCAGATACGCAGTATTTT; CDR3aa: CSAVRWTGRADTQYF
j_gene: TRBJ2-5; d_gene: TRBD2; v_gene: TRBV5-1; abundance: -; CDR3nt: TGCGCCAGCAGACGGGGGGGCAGAGAGACCCAGTACTTC; CDR3aa: CASRRGGRETQYF
j_gene: TRBJ2-3; d_gene: -; v_gene: TRBV29-1; abundance: few; CDR3nt: TGCAGCGTTCCCCATTTACGGTACACAGATACGCAGTATTTT; CDR3aa: CSVPHLRYTDTQYF
j_gene: TRBJ2-1; d_gene: TRBD2; v_gene: TRBV19; abundance: few; CDR3nt: TGTGCCAGTAGTCTACTAGCGGGAAGTCAGGGTGAGCAGTTCTTC; CDR3aa: CASSLLAGSQGEQFF
j_gene: TRBJ2-4; d_gene: -; v_gene: TRBV10-3; abundance: many; CDR3nt: TGTGCCATCAGTGGTCGGACGGTCGAGAGCGGAGAGCAGTACTTC; CDR3aa: CAISGRTVESGEQYF
j_gene: TRBJ2-1; d_gene: TRBD2; v_gene: TRBV11-2; abundance: -; CDR3nt: TGTGCCAGCAGCACGAGGACTAGCGGGAGGGTATACAATGAGCAGTTCTTC; CDR3aa: CASSTRTSGRVYNEQFF
j_gene: TRBJ2-7; d_gene: TRBD2; v_gene: TRBV5-1; abundance: many; CDR3nt: TGCGCCAGCAGCCTTCGGACTAGCGGACGGTCCTACGAGCAGTACTTC; CDR3aa: CASSLRTSGRSYEQYF
j_gene: TRBJ2-3; d_gene: TRBD2; v_gene: TRBV10-3; abundance: -; CDR3nt: TGTGCCATCAGGACTAGCGGACCCTCAGATACGCAGTATTTT; CDR3aa: CAIRTSGPSDTQYF
j_gene: TRBJ2-5; d_gene: -; v_gene: TRBV12-3/TRBV12-4; abundance: -; CDR3nt: TGTGCCAGCTCCTGGGGGGCGGGAGAGACCCAGTACTTC; CDR3aa: CASSWGAGETQYF